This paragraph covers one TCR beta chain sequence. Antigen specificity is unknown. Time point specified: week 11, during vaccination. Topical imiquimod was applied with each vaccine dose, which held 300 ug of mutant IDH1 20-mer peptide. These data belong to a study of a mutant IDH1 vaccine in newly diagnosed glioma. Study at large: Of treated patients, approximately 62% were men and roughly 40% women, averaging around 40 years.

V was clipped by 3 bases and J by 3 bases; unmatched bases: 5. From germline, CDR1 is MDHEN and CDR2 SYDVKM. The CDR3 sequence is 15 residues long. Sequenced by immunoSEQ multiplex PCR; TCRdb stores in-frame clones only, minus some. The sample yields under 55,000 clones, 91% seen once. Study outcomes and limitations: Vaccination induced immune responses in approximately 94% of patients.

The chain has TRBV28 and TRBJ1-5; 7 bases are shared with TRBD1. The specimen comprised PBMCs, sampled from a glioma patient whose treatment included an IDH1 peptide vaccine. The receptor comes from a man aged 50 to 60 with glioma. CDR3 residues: CASSFVGGANQPQHF. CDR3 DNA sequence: TGTGCCAGCAGTTTTGTAGGGGGCGCCAATCAGCCCCAGCATTTT.